This is a list of T cell receptor beta chains from one sample in a study of T-cell memory formation after mild COVID-19. MiXCR, applied by TCRdb to the 5' RACE reads, yields one record per CDR3 protein. The sample shows some 130,000 distinct CDR3 sequences, approximately 25% of them seen only once. Sequencing was done on a sample of PBMCs or a T cell subset sorted from them (not recorded which). These receptors all stem from an adult woman who had mild COVID-19 (a few samples of this study predate the infection). Cell type and time point are not known. The CDR3 runs from the conserved cysteine through the conserved F or W. D genes are given only for firm matches. Only some rows state a clone size, as once, few, many or a class for expanded clones.

size,V,D,J,CDR3,DNA
NA,TRBV20-1,NA,TRBJ1-5,CSARVDAQPQHF,TGCAGTGCTAGGGTGGACGCTCAGCCCCAGCATTTT
NA,TRBV6-5,NA,TRBJ2-7,CASSYSGPSYEQYF,TGTGCCAGCAGTTACTCGGGTCCGTCCTACGAGCAGTACTTC
NA,TRBV7-9,NA,TRBJ2-7,CASSDPPSGEQYF,TGTGCCAGCAGCGATCCACCGAGCGGCGAGCAGTACTTC
few,TRBV5-1,NA,TRBJ2-7,CASSLDQGSYEQYF,TGCGCCAGCAGCTTGGATCAGGGCTCCTACGAGCAGTACTTC
NA,TRBV5-1,NA,TRBJ1-1,CASSSPGELNTEAFF,TGCGCCAGCAGCTCCCCAGGGGAGCTGAACACTGAAGCTTTCTTT
few,TRBV19,TRBD1,TRBJ1-4,CASSIYRGQGNEKLFF,TGTGCCAGTAGTATCTACCGGGGACAGGGTAATGAAAAACTGTTTTTT
NA,TRBV7-9,NA,TRBJ2-7,CASSYKPETYEQYF,TGTGCCAGCAGCTATAAGCCGGAGACCTACGAGCAGTACTTC
NA,TRBV7-9,NA,TRBJ1-2,CASSPATNYGYTF,TGTGCCAGCAGCCCGGCGACAAACTATGGCTACACCTTC
few,TRBV7-9,TRBD1,TRBJ2-1,CASSPTGGEQFF,TGTGCCAGCAGCCCGACAGGGGGTGAGCAGTTCTTC
NA,TRBV11-2,TRBD1,TRBJ2-1,CASSLTGQGRALGNEQFF,TGTGCCAGCAGCTTGACAGGACAGGGAAGGGCCCTAGGGAATGAGCAGTTCTTC
NA,TRBV7-9,NA,TRBJ2-1,CASSRRVAPFYNEQFF,TGTGCCAGCAGCCGTCGGGTGGCACCTTTCTACAATGAGCAGTTCTTC
few,TRBV27,NA,TRBJ1-4,CASSSFRGGEKLFF,TGTGCCAGCAGTTCATTCCGGGGGGGAGAAAAACTGTTTTTT
NA,TRBV3-1,NA,TRBJ1-2,CASSQGLGYTF,TGTGCCAGCAGCCAAGGTCTGGGCTACACCTTC
many,TRBV19,NA,TRBJ2-1,CASSSYGGRYNEQFF,TGTGCCAGTAGCTCTTATGGGGGGAGGTACAATGAGCAGTTCTTC
NA,TRBV9,NA,TRBJ2-7,CASSVSSGAYLYEQYF,TGTGCCAGCAGCGTAAGTTCCGGGGCCTATCTCTACGAGCAGTACTTC
few,TRBV6-6,NA,TRBJ2-3,CASSYLDTDTQYF,TGTGCCAGCAGTTACTTGGACACAGATACGCAGTATTTT
few,TRBV27,NA,TRBJ2-7,CASSFPGSLEQYF,TGTGCCAGCAGTTTTCCAGGGTCCCTCGAGCAGTACTTC
NA,TRBV7-9,TRBD2,TRBJ2-1,CASSLGSSGYYNEQFF,TGTGCCAGCAGCTTAGGGTCTAGCGGTTACTACAATGAGCAGTTCTTC
NA,TRBV6-5,NA,TRBJ1-4,CASSYSQGTNEKLFF,TGTGCCAGCAGTTACTCGCAGGGAACTAATGAAAAACTGTTTTTT
NA,TRBV30,NA,TRBJ1-4,CAWRVGGGWDEKLFF,TGTGCCTGGAGAGTTGGCGGGGGGTGGGATGAAAAACTGTTTTTT
few,TRBV4-1,NA,TRBJ1-1,CASSLLEVLNTEAFF,TGCGCCAGCAGCCTCTTGGAGGTACTCAACACTGAAGCTTTCTTT
NA,TRBV4-2,NA,TRBJ1-4,CASSLPTDRNEKLFF,TGTGCCAGCAGCTTACCAACCGACAGGAATGAAAAACTGTTTTTT
few,TRBV5-1,TRBD1,TRBJ1-5,CASSFPPSTGAGNQPQHF,TGCGCCAGCAGCTTTCCCCCCTCGACAGGGGCGGGCAATCAGCCCCAGCATTTT
once,TRBV11-2,NA,TRBJ2-6,CASSYRVTGANVLTF,TGTGCCAGCAGCTACAGGGTAACTGGGGCCAACGTCCTGACTTTC
NA,TRBV24-1,NA,TRBJ1-1,CATSANSGTEAFF,TGTGCCACCAGTGCCAATTCAGGGACTGAAGCTTTCTTT
NA,TRBV29-1,NA,TRBJ2-3,CSVEGAAISTDTQYF,TGCAGCGTTGAAGGGGCAGCAATTAGCACAGATACGCAGTATTTT
few,TRBV7-9,NA,TRBJ2-5,CASSLLGSGKETQYF,TGTGCCAGCAGCTTACTAGGGTCAGGGAAAGAGACCCAGTACTTC